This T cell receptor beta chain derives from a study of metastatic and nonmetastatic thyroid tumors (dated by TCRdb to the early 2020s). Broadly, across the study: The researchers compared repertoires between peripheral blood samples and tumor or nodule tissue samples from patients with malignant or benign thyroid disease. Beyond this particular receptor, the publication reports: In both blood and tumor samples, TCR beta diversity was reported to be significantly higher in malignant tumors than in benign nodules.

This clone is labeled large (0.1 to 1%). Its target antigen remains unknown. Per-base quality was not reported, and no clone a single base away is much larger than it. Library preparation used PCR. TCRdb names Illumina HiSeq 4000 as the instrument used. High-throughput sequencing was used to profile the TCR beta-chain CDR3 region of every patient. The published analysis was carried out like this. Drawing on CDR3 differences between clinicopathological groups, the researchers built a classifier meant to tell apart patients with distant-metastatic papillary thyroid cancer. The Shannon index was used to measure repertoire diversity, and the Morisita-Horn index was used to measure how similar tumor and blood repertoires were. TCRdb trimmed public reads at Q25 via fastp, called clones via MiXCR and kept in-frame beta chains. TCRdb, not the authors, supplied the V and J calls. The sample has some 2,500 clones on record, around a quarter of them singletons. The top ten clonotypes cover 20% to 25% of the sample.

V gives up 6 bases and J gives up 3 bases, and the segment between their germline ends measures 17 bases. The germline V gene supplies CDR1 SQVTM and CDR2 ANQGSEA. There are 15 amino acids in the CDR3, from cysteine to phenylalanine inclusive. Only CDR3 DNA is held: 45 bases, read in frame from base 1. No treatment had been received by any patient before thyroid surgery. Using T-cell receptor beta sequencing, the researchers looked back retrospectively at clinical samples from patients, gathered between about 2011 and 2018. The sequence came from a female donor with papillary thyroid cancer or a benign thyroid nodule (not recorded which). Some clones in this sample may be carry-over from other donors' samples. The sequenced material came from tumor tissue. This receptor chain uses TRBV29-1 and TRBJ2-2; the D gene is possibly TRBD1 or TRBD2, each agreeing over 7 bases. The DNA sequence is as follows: TGCAGCGTCAAGCAGGGGGGGTTGGACACCGGGGAGCTGTTTTTT. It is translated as CSVKQGGLDTGELFF.